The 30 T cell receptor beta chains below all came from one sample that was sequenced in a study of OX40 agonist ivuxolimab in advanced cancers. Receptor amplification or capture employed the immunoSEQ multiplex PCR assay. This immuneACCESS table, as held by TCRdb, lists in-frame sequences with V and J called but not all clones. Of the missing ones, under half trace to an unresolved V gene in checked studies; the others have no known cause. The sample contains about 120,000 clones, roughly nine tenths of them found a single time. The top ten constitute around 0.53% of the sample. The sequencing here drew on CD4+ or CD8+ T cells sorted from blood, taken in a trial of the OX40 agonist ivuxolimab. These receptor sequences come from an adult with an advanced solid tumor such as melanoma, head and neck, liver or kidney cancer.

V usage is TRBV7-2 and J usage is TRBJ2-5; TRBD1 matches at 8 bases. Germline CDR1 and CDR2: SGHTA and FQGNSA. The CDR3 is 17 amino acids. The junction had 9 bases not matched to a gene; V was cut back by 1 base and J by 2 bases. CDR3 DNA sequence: TGTGCCAGCAGCTTAGAGGGGGCGGGGACAGGTCAAGAGACCCAGTACTTC. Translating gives CASSLEGAGTGQETQYF. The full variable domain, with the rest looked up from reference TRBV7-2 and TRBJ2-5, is GAGVSQSPSNKVTEKGKDVELRCDPISGHTALYWYRQSLGQGLEFLIYFQGNSAPDKSGLPSDRFSAERTGGSVSTLTIQRTQQEDSAVYLCASSLEGAGTGQETQYFGPGTRLLVL.

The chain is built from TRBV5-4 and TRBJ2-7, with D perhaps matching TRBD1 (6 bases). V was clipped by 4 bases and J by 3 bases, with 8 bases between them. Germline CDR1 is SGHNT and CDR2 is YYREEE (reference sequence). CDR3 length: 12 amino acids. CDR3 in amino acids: CASSRDNYEQYF. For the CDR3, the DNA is TGTGCCAGCAGCCGGGACAACTACGAGCAGTACTTC.

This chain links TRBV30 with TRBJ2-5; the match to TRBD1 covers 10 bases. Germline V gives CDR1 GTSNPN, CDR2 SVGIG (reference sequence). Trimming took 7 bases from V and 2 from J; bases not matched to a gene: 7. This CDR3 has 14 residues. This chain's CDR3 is CASSRDRGQETQYF. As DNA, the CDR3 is TGTGCCTCCAGCCGGGACAGGGGACAAGAGACCCAGTACTTC.

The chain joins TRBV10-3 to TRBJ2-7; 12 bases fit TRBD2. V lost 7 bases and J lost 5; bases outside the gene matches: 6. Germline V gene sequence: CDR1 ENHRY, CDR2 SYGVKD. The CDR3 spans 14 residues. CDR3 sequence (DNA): TGTGCCATCACTAGGACTAGCGGGGTCAACGAGCAGTACTTC. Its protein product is CAITRTSGVNEQYF.

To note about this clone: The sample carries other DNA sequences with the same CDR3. The chain's CDR3 is CASSPPGQGAYEQYF. The CDR3 bases are TGTGCCAGCTCACCCCCGGGACAGGGGGCTTACGAGCAGTACTTC. The gene calls are TRBV18 and TRBJ2-7; TRBD1 agrees at 12 bases. CDR3 length: 15 amino acids. Germline CDR1 reads KGHSH; CDR2 reads LQKENI. Trimming cost V 3 bases and J 4 bases; bases outside gene matches: 4. The variable domain in full, with the rest retrieved from reference TRBV18 and TRBJ2-7, is NAGVMQNPRHLVRRRGQEARLRCSPMKGHSHVYWYRQLPEEGLKFMVYLQKENIIDESGMPKERFSAEFPKEGPSILRIQQVVRGDSAAYFCASSPPGQGAYEQYFGPGTRLTVT.

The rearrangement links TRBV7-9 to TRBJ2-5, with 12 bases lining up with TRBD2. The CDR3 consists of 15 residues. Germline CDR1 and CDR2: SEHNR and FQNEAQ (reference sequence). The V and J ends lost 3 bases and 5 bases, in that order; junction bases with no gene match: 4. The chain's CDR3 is CASSFVLAGGETQYF. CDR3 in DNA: TGTGCCAGCAGCTTCGTACTAGCGGGAGGCGAGACCCAGTACTTC.

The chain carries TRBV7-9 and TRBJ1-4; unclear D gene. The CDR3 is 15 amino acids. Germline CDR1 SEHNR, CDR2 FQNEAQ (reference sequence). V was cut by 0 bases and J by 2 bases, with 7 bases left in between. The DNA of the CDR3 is TGTGCCAGCAGCTTAGCGTCTATGACTAATGAAAAACTGTTTTTT. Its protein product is CASSLASMTNEKLFF. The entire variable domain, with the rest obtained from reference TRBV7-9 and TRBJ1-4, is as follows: DTGVSQNPRHKITKRGQNVTFRCDPISEHNRLYWYRQTLGQGPEFLTYFQNEAQLEKSRLLSDRFSAERPKGSFSTLEIQRTEQGDSAMYLCASSLASMTNEKLFFGSGTQLSVL.

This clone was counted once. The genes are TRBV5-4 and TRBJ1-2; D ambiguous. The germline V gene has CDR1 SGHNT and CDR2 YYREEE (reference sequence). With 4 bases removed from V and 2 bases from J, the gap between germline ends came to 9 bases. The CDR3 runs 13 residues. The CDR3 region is CASSLDKNYGYTF. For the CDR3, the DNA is TGTGCCAGCAGCCTTGACAAGAACTATGGCTACACCTTC.

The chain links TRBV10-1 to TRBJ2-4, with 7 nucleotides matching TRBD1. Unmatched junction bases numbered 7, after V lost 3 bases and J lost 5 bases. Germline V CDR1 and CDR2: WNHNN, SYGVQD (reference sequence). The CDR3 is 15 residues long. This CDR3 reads CASSDYRGDQNIQYF. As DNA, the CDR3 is TGCGCCAGCAGTGATTACAGGGGCGACCAAAACATTCAGTACTTC.

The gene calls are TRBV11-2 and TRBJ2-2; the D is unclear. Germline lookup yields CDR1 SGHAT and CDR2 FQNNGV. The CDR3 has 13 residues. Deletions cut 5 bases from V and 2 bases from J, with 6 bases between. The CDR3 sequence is CASSPQNTGELFF. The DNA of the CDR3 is TGTGCCAGCAGCCCGCAAAACACCGGGGAGCTGTTTTTT.

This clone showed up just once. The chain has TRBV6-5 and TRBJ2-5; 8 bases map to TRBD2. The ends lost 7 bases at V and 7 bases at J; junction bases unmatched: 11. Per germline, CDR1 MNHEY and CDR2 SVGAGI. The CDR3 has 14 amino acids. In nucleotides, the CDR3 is TGTGCCAGCATCAGCGGGGGCGGAGTTGTGACCCAGTACTTC. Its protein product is CASISGGGVVTQYF.

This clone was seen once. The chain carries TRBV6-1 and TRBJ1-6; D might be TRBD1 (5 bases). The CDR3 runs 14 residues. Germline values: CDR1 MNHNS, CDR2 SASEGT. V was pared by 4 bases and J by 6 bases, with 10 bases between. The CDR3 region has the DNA TGTGCCAGCAGTGTTGGGACGGGTAATTCACCCCTCCACTTT. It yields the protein CASSVGTGNSPLHF.

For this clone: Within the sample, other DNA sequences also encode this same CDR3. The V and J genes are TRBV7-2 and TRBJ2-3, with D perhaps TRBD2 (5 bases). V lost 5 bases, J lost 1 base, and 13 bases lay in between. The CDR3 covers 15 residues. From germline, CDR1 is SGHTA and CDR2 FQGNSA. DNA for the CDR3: TGTGCCAGCAGCCCGGACTCTCTCGGCACAGATACGCAGTATTTT. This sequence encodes CASSPDSLGTDTQYF.

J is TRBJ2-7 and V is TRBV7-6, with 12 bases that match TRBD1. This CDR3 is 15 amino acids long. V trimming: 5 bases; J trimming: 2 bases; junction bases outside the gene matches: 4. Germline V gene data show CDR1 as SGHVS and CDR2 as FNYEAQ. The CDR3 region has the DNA TGTGCCAGCAGCCCCGGGACAGGGGGCCCCTACGAGCAGTACTTC. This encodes CASSPGTGGPYEQYF.

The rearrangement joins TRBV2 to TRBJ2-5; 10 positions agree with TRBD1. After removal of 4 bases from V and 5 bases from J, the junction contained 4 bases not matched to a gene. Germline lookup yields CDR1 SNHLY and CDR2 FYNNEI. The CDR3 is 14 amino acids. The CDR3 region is CASSGRTGGETQYF. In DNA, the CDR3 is TGTGCCAGCAGTGGGAGGACAGGGGGGGAGACCCAGTACTTC.

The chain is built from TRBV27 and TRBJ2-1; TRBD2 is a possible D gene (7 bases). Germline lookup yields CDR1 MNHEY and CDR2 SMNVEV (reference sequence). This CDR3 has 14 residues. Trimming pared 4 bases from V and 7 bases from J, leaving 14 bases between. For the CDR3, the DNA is TGTGCCAGCAGTTGGGGGGGGCTGGGGAATGAGCAGTTCTTC. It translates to CASSWGGLGNEQFF.

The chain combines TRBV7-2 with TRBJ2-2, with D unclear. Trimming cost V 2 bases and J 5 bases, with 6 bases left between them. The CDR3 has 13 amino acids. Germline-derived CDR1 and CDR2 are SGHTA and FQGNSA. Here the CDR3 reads CASSLYVTGELFF. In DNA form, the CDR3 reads TGTGCCAGCAGCTTATATGTGACCGGGGAGCTGTTTTTT.

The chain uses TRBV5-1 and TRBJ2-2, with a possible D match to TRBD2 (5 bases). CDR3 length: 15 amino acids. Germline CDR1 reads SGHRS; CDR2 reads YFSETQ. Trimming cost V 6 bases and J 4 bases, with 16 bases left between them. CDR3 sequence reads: CASNVGGYRTGELFF. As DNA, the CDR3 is TGCGCCAGCAACGTGGGCGGGTATCGCACCGGGGAGCTGTTTTTT. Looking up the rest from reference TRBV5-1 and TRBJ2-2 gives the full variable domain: KAGVTQTPRYLIKTRGQQVTLSCSPISGHRSVSWYQQTPGQGLQFLFEYFSETQRNKGNFPGRFSGRQFSNSRSEMNVSTLELGDSALYLCASNVGGYRTGELFFGEGSRLTVL.

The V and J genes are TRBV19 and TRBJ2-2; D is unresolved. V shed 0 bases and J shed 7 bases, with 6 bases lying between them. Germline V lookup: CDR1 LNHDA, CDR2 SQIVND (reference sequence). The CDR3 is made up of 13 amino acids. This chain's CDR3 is CASSIDRIGELFF. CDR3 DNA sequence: TGTGCCAGTAGTATAGATAGAATCGGGGAGCTGTTTTTT.

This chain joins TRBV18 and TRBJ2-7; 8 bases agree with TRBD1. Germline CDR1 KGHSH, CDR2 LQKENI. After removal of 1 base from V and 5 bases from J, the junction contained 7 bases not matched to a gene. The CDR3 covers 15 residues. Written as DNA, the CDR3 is TGTGCCAGCTCACCACAAGCCGGGACAGGTAACGAGCAGTACTTC. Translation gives CASSPQAGTGNEQYF.

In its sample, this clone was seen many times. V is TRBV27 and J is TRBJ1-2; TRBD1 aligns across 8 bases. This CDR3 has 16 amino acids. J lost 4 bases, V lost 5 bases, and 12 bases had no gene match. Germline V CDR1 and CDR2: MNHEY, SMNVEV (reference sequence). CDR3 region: CASSTYSGGSSYGYTF. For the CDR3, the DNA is TGTGCCAGCAGTACCTACTCAGGGGGCTCGAGCTATGGCTACACCTTC.

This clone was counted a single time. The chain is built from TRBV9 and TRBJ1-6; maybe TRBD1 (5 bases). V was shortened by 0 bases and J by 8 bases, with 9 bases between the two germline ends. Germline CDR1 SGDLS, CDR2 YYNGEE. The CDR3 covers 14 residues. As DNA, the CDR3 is TGTGCCAGCAGCGTAGGTCAGGGTGATTCACCCCTCCACTTT. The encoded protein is CASSVGQGDSPLHF.

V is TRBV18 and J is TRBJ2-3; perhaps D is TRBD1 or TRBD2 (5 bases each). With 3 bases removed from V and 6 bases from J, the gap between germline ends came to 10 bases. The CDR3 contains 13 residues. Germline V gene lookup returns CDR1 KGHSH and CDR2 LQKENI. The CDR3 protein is CASSPWGSDTQYF. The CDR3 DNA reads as TGTGCCAGCTCACCTTGGGGGTCCGATACGCAGTATTTT. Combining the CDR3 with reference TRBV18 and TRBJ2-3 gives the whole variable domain NAGVMQNPRHLVRRRGQEARLRCSPMKGHSHVYWYRQLPEEGLKFMVYLQKENIIDESGMPKERFSAEFPKEGPSILRIQQVVRGDSAAYFCASSPWGSDTQYFGPGTRLTVL.

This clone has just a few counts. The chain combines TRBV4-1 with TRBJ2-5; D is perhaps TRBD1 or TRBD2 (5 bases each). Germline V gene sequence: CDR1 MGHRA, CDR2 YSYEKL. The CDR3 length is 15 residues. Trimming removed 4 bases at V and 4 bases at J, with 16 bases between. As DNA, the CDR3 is TGCGCCAGCAGCCCCTCCCCGACGAGGGGAGAGACCCAGTACTTC. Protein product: CASSPSPTRGETQYF.

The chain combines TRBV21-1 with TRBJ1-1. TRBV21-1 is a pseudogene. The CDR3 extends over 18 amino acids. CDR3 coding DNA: TGTGCCAGCAGCAAAGAATCCAACCTAGGGGGGGCGAAGACTGAAGCTTTCTTT. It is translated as CASSKESNLGGAKTEAFF.

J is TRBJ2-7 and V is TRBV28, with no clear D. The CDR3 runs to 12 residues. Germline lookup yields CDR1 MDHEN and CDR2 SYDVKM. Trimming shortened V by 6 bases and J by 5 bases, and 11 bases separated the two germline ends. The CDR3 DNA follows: TGTGCCAGCAGATCTACTGGAGACGAGCAGTACTTC. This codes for CASRSTGDEQYF.

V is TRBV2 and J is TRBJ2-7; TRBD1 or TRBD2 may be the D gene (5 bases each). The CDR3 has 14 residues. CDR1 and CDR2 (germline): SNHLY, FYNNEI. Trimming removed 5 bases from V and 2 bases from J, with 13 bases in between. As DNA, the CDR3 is TGTGCCAGCAGTTTGTGGGGGAAGGCCTACGAGCAGTACTTC. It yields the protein CASSLWGKAYEQYF.

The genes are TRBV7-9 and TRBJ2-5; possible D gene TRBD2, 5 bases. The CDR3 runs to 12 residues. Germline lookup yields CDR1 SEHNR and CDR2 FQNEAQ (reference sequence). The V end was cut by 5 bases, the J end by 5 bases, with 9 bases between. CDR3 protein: CASSPSGETQYF. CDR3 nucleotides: TGTGCCAGCAGCCCATCGGGGGAGACCCAGTACTTC.

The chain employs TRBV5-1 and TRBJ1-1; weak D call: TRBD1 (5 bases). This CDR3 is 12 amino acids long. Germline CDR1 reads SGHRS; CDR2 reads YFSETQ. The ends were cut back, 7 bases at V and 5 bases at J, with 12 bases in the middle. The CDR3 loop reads CASHNEGTEAFF. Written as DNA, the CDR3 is TGCGCCAGCCATAACGAGGGGACTGAAGCTTTCTTT.

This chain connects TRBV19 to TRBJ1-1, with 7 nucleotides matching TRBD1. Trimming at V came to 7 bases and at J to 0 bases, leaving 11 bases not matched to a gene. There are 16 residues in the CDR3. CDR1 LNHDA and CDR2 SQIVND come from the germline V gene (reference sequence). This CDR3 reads CASTHRGDRMNTEAFF. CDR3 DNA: TGTGCCAGTACTCATAGGGGGGACAGAATGAACACTGAAGCTTTCTTT.